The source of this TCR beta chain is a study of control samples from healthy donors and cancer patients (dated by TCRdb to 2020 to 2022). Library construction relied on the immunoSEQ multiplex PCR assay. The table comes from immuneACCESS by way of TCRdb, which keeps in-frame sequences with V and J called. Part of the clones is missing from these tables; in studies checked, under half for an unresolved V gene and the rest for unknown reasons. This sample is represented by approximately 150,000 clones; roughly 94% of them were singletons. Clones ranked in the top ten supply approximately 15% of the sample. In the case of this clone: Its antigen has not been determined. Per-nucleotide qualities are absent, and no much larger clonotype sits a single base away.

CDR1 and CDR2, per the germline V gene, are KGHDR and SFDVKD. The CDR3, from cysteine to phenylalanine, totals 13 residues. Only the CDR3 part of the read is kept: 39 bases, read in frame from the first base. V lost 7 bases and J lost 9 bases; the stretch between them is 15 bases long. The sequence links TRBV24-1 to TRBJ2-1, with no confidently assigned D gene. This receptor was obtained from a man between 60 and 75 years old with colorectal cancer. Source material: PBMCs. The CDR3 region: CATSDPAKAEQFF. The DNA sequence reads TGTGCCACCAGCGATCCGGCGAAGGCTGAGCAGTTCTTC.